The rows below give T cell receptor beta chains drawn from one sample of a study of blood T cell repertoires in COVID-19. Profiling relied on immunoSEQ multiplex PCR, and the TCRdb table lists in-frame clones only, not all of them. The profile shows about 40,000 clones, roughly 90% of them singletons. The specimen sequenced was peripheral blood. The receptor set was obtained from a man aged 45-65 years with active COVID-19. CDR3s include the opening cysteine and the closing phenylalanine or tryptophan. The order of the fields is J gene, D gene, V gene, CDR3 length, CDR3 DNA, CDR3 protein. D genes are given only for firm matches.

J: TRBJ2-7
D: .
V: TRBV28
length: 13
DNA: TGTGCCAGCACCCCGATGAGCTCCTACGAGCAGTACTTC
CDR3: CASTPMSSYEQYF

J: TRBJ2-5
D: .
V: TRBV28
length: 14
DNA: TGTGCCAGCAGTATATCAGGGATAGGGGAGACCCAGTACTTC
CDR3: CASSISGIGETQYF

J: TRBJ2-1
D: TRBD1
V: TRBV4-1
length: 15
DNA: TGCGCCAGCAGCCACCTGGGACAGTCCACAAGTGAGCAGTTCTTC
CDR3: CASSHLGQSTSEQFF

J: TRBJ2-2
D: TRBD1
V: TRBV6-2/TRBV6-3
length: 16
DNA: TGTGCCAGCAGTTCCCCTTTGGACAGGGACACCGGGGAGCTGTTTTTT
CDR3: CASSSPLDRDTGELFF

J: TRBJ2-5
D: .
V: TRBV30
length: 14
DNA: TGTGCCTGGAGTGTAGGCCTAGGGGGAGAGACCCAGTACTTC
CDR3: CAWSVGLGGETQYF

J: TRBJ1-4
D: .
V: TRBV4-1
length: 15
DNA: TGCGCCAGCAGCCTTCAAGAGGCCCCTAATGAAAAACTGTTTTTT
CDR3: CASSLQEAPNEKLFF

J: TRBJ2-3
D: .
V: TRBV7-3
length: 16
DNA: TGTGCCAGCAGCTTAAACAACCTCCCATCCACAGATACGCAGTATTTT
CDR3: CASSLNNLPSTDTQYF

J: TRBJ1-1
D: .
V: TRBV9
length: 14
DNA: TGTGCCAGCAGCGTTGGATGGAGCGACAGTGAAGCTTTCTTT
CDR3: CASSVGWSDSEAFF

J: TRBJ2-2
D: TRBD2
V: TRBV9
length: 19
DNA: TGTGCCAGCAGCGTTTGGGGACTAGCGGGAGGGCCTAGCACCGGGGAGCTGTTTTTT
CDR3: CASSVWGLAGGPSTGELFF

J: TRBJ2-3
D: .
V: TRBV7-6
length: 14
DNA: TGTGCCAGCAGCTTAGGGGGAGGAGCAGATACGCAGTATTTT
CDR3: CASSLGGGADTQYF

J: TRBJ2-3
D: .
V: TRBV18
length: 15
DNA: TGTGCCAGCTCACGACCGGGACTGAGCACAGATACGCAGTATTTT
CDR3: CASSRPGLSTDTQYF

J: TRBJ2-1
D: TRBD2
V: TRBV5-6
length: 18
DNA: TGTGCCAGCAGCTTGGGTCGTCTAGCGGGAAATACCTACAATGAGCAGTTCTTC
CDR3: CASSLGRLAGNTYNEQFF